Following are 28 T cell receptor beta chains from one sample sequenced in a study of cytomegalovirus exposure and HLA in healthy donors. The primer mix had 60 Vbeta and 13 Jbeta primers. Profiled with immunoSEQ multiplex PCR; TCRdb holds only in-frame clones, not every one. The sample lists over 150,000 clones, approximately 67% occurring once. Specimen: PBMCs. The source of these receptors is a woman younger than 35 in good health and CMV-seropositive.

The CDR3 is CASSEPGIQETQYF. In DNA, the CDR3 is TGTGCCAGCAGTGAACCAGGGATACAAGAGACCCAGTACTTC. This chain connects TRBV6-1 to TRBJ2-5, with D maybe TRBD1 (5 bases). The V gene's germline CDR1 is MNHNS and CDR2 SASEGT. The CDR3 contains 14 residues. The V end lost 2 bases, the J end lost 2 bases, and 9 bases lay between the germline ends.

V usage is TRBV6-4 and J usage is TRBJ1-2; perhaps TRBD1 as D (6 bases). Germline CDR1 is MRHNA and CDR2 is SNTAGT. This CDR3 comprises 13 residues. V was pared by 4 bases and J by 4 bases, with 10 bases between. The CDR3, as DNA: TGTGCCAGCAGTGTGCAGGGGAGCTATGGCTACACCTTC. This translates into CASSVQGSYGYTF.

This chain links TRBV20-1 with TRBJ1-1; TRBD1 is a possible D gene (6 bases). Germline CDR1 DFQATT, CDR2 SNEGSKA (reference sequence). This CDR3 has 11 residues. CDR3 coding DNA: TGCAGCCCACAGGGTAGAACTGAAGCTTTCTTT. It encodes CSPQGRTEAFF.

The chain links TRBV6-5 to TRBJ2-7, with D possibly matching TRBD2 (7 bases). The CDR3 contains 13 residues. Trimming took off 9 bases at V and 0 bases at J, with 12 bases between the two ends. The germline CDR1 and CDR2 sequences are MNHEY and SVGAGI. This CDR3 reads CASKGGHSYEQYF. The DNA for the CDR3 is TGTGCCAGTAAGGGGGGGCACTCCTACGAGCAGTACTTC.

V and J are TRBV6-6 and TRBJ2-2; 12 nucleotides agree with TRBD2. Germline loops: CDR1 MNHNY, CDR2 SVGAGI (reference sequence). Trimming at V came to 10 bases and at J to 6 bases, leaving 9 bases not matched to a gene. This CDR3 region has 15 residues. CDR3 bases: TGTGCCATCACCAAACTAGCGGGAGGCCCCGGGGAGCTGTTTTTT. Protein: CAITKLAGGPGELFF.

This chain links TRBV5-8 with TRBJ1-5, with TRBD1 as a possible D gene (6 bases). The germline V and J ends were trimmed by 3 bases and 0 bases, with 25 bases remaining between them. Germline CDR1 SGHTS, CDR2 YDEGEE. The CDR3 length is 20 residues. In DNA, the CDR3 is TGTGCCAGCAGCTACCGTTTGGGACAATCCTCAGATTTTAGCAATCAGCCCCAGCATTTT. Translation: CASSYRLGQSSDFSNQPQHF.

The chain couples TRBV27 to TRBJ2-5; 16 bases are shared with TRBD2. The CDR3 runs to 18 residues. Germline assignment: CDR1 MNHEY and CDR2 SMNVEV (reference sequence). V dropped 5 bases and J dropped 5; count of bases not matched to a gene: 11. The CDR3 DNA follows: TGTGCCAGCAGTCCCGTCGGGACTAGCGGGAGGGCCAGGGAGACCCAGTACTTC. Translated: CASSPVGTSGRARETQYF.

The chain has TRBV7-2 and TRBJ2-2; possible D gene TRBD2, 6 bases. The CDR3 is 15 amino acids. The V end was cut by 5 bases, the J end by 4 bases, with 14 bases between. Germline V lookup: CDR1 SGHTA, CDR2 FQGNSA. As DNA, the CDR3 is TGTGCCAGCAGCCCGCCGGGACTTACCACCGGGGAGCTGTTTTTT. Translation gives CASSPPGLTTGELFF.

The CDR3: CASSDKPGGRSPLHF. The CDR3 DNA sequence: TGTGCCAGCAGTGACAAGCCAGGGGGACGGTCACCCCTCCACTTT. The chain combines TRBV6-4 with TRBJ1-6; TRBD1 matches at 7 bases. Germline V gives CDR1 MRHNA, CDR2 SNTAGT. V gave up 2 bases and J gave up 10 bases; unmatched junction bases: 8. The CDR3 extends over 15 amino acids.

The chain recombines TRBV7-6 with TRBJ1-2; a possible D gene is TRBD1 (6 bases). Trimming took 1 base from V and 3 from J, leaving 12 bases between them. CDR3 length: 15 residues. The germline CDR1 and CDR2 sequences are SGHVS and FNYEAQ. CDR3 sequence reads: CASSLGTGWDYGYTF. CDR3 DNA sequence: TGTGCCAGCAGCTTAGGCACAGGGTGGGACTATGGCTACACCTTC.

The rearrangement joins TRBV11-3 to TRBJ2-1, with a possible D match to TRBD2 (6 bases). Germline loops: CDR1 SGHNT, CDR2 YENEEA. The CDR3 is 14 residues long. Trimming left V 5 bases short and J 3 bases short, with 11 bases between. The DNA for the CDR3 is TGTGCCAGCAGCCGAGGGACTTACTACAATGAGCAGTTCTTC. Translation gives CASSRGTYYNEQFF.

This sequence joins TRBV5-6 and TRBJ2-1; 10 bases agree with TRBD1. This CDR3 is built from 15 residues. Germline V CDR1 and CDR2: SGHDT, YYEEEE. The V gene end was trimmed by 3 bases and the J gene end by 2 bases; junction bases not matched to a gene: 2. The CDR3 nucleotides read TGTGCCAGCAGCTCCGGGACAGGGGCCTACAATGAGCAGTTCTTC. It translates to CASSSGTGAYNEQFF.

This clone turned up a few times. The chain is built from TRBV27 and TRBJ2-2; perhaps TRBD2 as D (5 bases). This CDR3 comprises 15 residues. Germline V CDR1 and CDR2: MNHEY, SMNVEV (reference sequence). V was shortened by 3 bases and J by 7 bases, with 15 bases between the two germline ends. In nucleotides, the CDR3 is TGTGCCAGCAGTTTCCGGCTAGCAACGGGCGGGGAGCTGTTTTTT. This translates into CASSFRLATGGELFF.

This clone has just one count. The rearrangement uses TRBV28 and TRBJ1-2; 9 bases are shared with TRBD1. CDR3 length: 14 amino acids. Germline lookup yields CDR1 MDHEN and CDR2 SYDVKM. V shed 6 bases, J shed 2 bases, and the junction held 4 bases outside the gene matches. The CDR3 region has the DNA TGTGCCAGCAGCCCCGGGACAGGGAACTATGGCTACACCTTC. It codes for CASSPGTGNYGYTF.

This chain uses TRBV6-1 with TRBJ1-4; weak D call: TRBD1 (6 bases). Per germline, CDR1 MNHNS and CDR2 SASEGT. V lost 6 bases and J lost 5, with 13 bases in between. This CDR3 is 14 amino acids long. The CDR3 spells CASSRTAQNEKLFF. The CDR3 DNA follows: TGTGCCAGCAGCAGGACAGCTCAAAATGAAAAACTGTTTTTT.

The chain couples TRBV5-6 to TRBJ2-2, with D possibly TRBD2 on 5 matching bases. Germline CDR1 reads SGHDT; CDR2 reads YYEEEE. V dropped 1 base and J dropped 2 bases, with 12 bases sitting between them. The CDR3 has 16 amino acids. CDR3 bases: TGTGCCAGCAGCTTGTTACGAGGGATCAACACCGGGGAGCTGTTTTTT. Residues: CASSLLRGINTGELFF. The full variable domain, rest sourced from reference TRBV5-6 and TRBJ2-2, is DAGVTQSPTHLIKTRGQQVTLRCSPKSGHDTVSWYQQALGQGPQFIFQYYEEEERQRGNFPDRFSGHQFPNYSSELNVNALLLGDSALYLCASSLLRGINTGELFFGEGSRLTVL.

V is TRBV27 and J is TRBJ2-7; 10 bases fit TRBD2. After removal of 5 bases from V and 6 bases from J, the junction contained 10 bases not matched to a gene. Germline CDR1 is MNHEY and CDR2 is SMNVEV (reference sequence). The CDR3 runs to 15 residues. CDR3 bases: TGTGCCAGCAGTAGTAGACTAGCGGGTCTTTTCGAGCAGTACTTC. It is translated as CASSSRLAGLFEQYF.

This clone was seen more than once but under ten times. The CDR3 sequence is CASTPGTGDNEQYF. The CDR3 DNA sequence: TGTGCCAGCACCCCCGGGACAGGGGACAACGAGCAGTACTTC. The genes are TRBV5-4 and TRBJ2-7; TRBD1 aligns across 10 bases. CDR1 is SGHNT and CDR2 is YYREEE in the germline V gene (reference sequence). CDR3 length equals 14 residues. V lost 6 bases to trimming and J lost 5 bases; unmatched junction nucleotides: 8.

This clone was seen only once. J is TRBJ2-7 and V is TRBV28, with 8 bases lining up with TRBD2. The CDR3 consists of 15 residues. Germline V gene sequence: CDR1 MDHEN, CDR2 SYDVKM. Losses at the gene ends were 3 bases for V and 1 base for J; bases not matched to a gene: 5. The CDR3 DNA is TGTGCCAGCAGTTTTGGGTCTAGCGGGTCCTACGAGCAGTACTTC. Translating it yields CASSFGSSGSYEQYF.

This clone showed up just a few times. CDR3 sequence: CASSYLGLADEQYF. The CDR3 coding sequence is TGTGCCAGCAGTTACTTGGGACTAGCGGACGAGCAGTACTTC. V gene TRBV6-6 combines with J gene TRBJ2-7, with 11 bases aligning to TRBD2. The V segment lost 1 base and the J segment 5 bases; nucleotides outside the gene matches: 1. The CDR3 contains 14 residues. The germline gives CDR1 MNHNY, CDR2 SVGAGI (reference sequence).

The V call is TRBV10-3, the J call TRBJ1-1; 7 bases align to TRBD1. This CDR3 is built from 16 residues. V lost 1 base and J lost 4; bases outside the gene matches: 9. Germline lookup yields CDR1 ENHRY and CDR2 SYGVKD. The CDR3 nucleotides are TGTGCCATCAGTGAGTTTGGCGGGACAGACGCCACTGAAGCTTTCTTT. As protein: CAISEFGGTDATEAFF.

The V and J genes are TRBV7-6 and TRBJ2-5; D gene uncertain. The J call is doubtful: the DNA matches TRBJ2-7 better. CDR1 is SGHVS and CDR2 is FNYEAQ in the germline V gene. This CDR3 is built from 13 residues. The CDR3 DNA reads TGTGCCAGCAGCTTAGGAAATGCAGGCGAGCAGTACTTC. Translating gives CASSLGNAGEQYF.

The V call is TRBV7-8, the J call TRBJ1-2; maybe TRBD1 (5 bases). The CDR3 loop spans 14 amino acids. Germline V gene sequence: CDR1 SGHVS, CDR2 FQNEAQ. The ends were cut back, 2 bases at V and 8 bases at J, with 15 bases in the middle. CDR3 region: CASSLYLGGVGYTF. The CDR3 DNA sequence: TGTGCCAGCAGCTTATATCTAGGAGGGGTCGGCTACACCTTC.

V gene TRBV30 combines with J gene TRBJ1-2; D remains ambiguous. CDR3 size: 14 residues. The germline V and J ends were trimmed by 0 bases and 8 bases, with 16 bases remaining between them. CDR1 GTSNPN and CDR2 SVGIG come from the germline V gene (reference sequence). CDR3 DNA: TGTGCCTGGAGTGTTAATCGAGGAGGATGGGGCTACACCTTC. Amino acids: CAWSVNRGGWGYTF. Full variable domain (outside the CDR3, taken from reference TRBV30 and TRBJ1-2): SQTIHQWPATLVQPVGSPLSLECTVEGTSNPNLYWYRQAAGRGLQLLFYSVGIGQISSEVPQNLSASRPQDRQFILSSKKLLLSDSGFYLCAWSVNRGGWGYTFGSGTRLTVV.

This clone was seen more than once but under ten times. The V call is TRBV27, the J call TRBJ2-5; D gene unclear. Trimming shortened V by 6 bases and J by 2 bases, and 16 bases separated the two germline ends. The CDR3 covers 15 residues. Germline CDR1 reads MNHEY; CDR2 reads SMNVEV (reference sequence). The CDR3 coding sequence is TGTGCCAGCAGCCCATCTCAGTCCCTGCAAGAGACCCAGTACTTC. Its translation: CASSPSQSLQETQYF.

This clone showed up just once. The gene calls are TRBV6-5 and TRBJ2-7; D remains ambiguous. This CDR3 spans 11 amino acids. V lost 6 bases to trimming and J lost 5 bases, with 8 bases between them. Per germline, CDR1 MNHEY and CDR2 SVGAGI. The CDR3 sequence is CASRANNEQYF. CDR3 bases: TGTGCCAGCAGAGCAAATAACGAGCAGTACTTC.

The chain joins TRBV6-6 to TRBJ1-2; tentative D call: TRBD1 (5 bases). V was cut by 5 bases and J by 8 bases, with 21 bases left in between. The CDR3 loop spans 15 amino acids. Germline CDR1 is MNHNY and CDR2 is SVGAGI (reference sequence). CDR3 DNA sequence: TGTGCCAGCAGTAGATCCACAGGCGCCACTTGGGGCTACACCTTC. Protein: CASSRSTGATWGYTF.

The chain joins TRBV30 to TRBJ2-1; D unresolved. Per the germline V gene, CDR1 is GTSNPN and CDR2 is SVGIG (reference sequence). The V gene lost 3 bases and the J gene lost 8 bases, with 8 bases spanning the gap. This CDR3 comprises 11 residues. Written as DNA, the CDR3 is TGTGCCTGGAGGACTTTTTATGAGCAGTTCTTC. This translates into CAWRTFYEQFF.